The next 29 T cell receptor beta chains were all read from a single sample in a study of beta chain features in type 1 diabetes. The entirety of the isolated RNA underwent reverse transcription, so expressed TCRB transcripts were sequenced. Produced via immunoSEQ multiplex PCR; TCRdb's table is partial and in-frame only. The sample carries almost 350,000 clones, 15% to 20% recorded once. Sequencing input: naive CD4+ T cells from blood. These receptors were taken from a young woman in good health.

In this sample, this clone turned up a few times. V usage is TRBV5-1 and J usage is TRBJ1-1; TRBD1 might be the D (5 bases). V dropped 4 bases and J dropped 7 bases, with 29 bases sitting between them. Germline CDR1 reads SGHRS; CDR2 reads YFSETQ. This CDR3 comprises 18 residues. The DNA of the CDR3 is TGCGCCAGCAGCAACCCGGGACCGGGAATCGAGGGAGGCTTTGAAGCTTTCTTT. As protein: CASSNPGPGIEGGFEAFF.

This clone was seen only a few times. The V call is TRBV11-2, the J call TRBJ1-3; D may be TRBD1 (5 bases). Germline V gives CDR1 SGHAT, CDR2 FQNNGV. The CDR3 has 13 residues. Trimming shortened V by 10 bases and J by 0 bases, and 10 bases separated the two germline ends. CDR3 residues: CATRRGSGNTIYF. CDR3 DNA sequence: TGTGCCACCAGAAGGGGCTCTGGAAACACCATATATTTT. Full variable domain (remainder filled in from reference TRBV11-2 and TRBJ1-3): EAGVAQSPRYKIIEKRQSVAFWCNPISGHATLYWYQQILGQGPKLLIQFQNNGVVDDSQLPKDRFSAERLKGVDSTLKIQPAKLEDSAVYLCATRRGSGNTIYFGEGSWLTVV.

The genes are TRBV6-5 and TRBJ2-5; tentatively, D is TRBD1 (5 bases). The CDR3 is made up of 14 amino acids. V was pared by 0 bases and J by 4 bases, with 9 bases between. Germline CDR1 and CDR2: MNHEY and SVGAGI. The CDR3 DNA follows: TGTGCCAGCAGTTACTCGTCAGGGTTAGAGACCCAGTACTTC. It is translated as CASSYSSGLETQYF.

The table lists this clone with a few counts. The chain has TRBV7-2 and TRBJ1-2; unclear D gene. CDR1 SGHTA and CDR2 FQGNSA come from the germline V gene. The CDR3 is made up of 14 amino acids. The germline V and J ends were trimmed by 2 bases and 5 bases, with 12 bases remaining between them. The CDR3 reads CASSLMTGNYGYTF. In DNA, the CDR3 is TGTGCCAGCAGCTTAATGACGGGAAATTATGGCTACACCTTC. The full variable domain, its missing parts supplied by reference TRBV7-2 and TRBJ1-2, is GAGVSQSPSNKVTEKGKDVELRCDPISGHTALYWYRQSLGQGLEFLIYFQGNSAPDKSGLPSDRFSAERTGGSVSTLTIQRTQQEDSAVYLCASSLMTGNYGYTFGSGTRLTVV.

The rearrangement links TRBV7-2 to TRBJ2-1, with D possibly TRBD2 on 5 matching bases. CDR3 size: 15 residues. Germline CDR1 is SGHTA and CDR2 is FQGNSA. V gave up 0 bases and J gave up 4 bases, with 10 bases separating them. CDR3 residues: CASSLAGVYYNEQFF. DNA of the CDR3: TGTGCCAGCAGCTTAGCGGGAGTCTATTACAATGAGCAGTTCTTC.

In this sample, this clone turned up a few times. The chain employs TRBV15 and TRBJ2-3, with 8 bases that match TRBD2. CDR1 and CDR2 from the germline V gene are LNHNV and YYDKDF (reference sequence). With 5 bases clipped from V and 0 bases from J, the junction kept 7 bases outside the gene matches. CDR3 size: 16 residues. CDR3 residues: CATSQGPSGSTDTQYF. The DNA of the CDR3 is TGTGCCACCAGCCAAGGCCCTAGCGGGAGCACAGATACGCAGTATTTT.

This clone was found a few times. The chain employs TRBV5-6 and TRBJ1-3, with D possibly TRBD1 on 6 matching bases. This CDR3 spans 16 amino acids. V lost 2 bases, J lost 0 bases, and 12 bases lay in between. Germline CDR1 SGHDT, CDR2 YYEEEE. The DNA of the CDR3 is TGTGCCAGCAGCTTCCGGATGGGGGCCTCTGGAAACACCATATATTTT. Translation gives CASSFRMGASGNTIYF.

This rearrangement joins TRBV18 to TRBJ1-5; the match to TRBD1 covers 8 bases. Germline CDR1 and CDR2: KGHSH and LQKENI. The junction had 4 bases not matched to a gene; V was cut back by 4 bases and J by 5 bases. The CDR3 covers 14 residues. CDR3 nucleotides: TGTGCCAGCTCACGACAGGGGAAGGATCAGCCCCAGCATTTT. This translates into CASSRQGKDQPQHF.

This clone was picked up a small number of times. The CDR3, as DNA: TGTGCCAGCAGTTTTAGCGCGGGGATACCTTATGGCTACACCTTC. Protein sequence: CASSFSAGIPYGYTF. The chain recombines TRBV28 with TRBJ1-2; D is uncertain. Deletions cut 3 bases from V and 5 bases from J, with 16 bases between. Per the germline V gene, CDR1 is MDHEN and CDR2 is SYDVKM. The CDR3 consists of 15 residues.

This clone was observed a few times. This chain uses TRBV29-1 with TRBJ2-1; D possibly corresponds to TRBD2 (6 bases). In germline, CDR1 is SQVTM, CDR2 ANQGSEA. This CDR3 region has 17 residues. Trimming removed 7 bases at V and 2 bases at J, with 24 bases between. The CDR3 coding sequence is TGCAGCGGGGGGATGAGTAGCGGATCGTTGACCTACAATGAGCAGTTCTTC. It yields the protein CSGGMSSGSLTYNEQFF.

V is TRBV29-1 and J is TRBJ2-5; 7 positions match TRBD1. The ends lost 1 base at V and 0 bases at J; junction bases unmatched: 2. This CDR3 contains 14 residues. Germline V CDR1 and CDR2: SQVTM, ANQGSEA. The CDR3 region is CSVEVGTDQETQYF. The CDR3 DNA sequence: TGCAGCGTTGAAGTTGGGACAGACCAAGAGACCCAGTACTTC. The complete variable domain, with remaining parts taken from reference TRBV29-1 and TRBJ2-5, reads SAVISQKPSRDICQRGTSLTIQCQVDSQVTMMFWYRQQPGQSLTLIATANQGSEATYESGFVIDKFPISRPNLTFSTLTVSNMSPEDSSIYLCSVEVGTDQETQYFGPGTRLLVL.

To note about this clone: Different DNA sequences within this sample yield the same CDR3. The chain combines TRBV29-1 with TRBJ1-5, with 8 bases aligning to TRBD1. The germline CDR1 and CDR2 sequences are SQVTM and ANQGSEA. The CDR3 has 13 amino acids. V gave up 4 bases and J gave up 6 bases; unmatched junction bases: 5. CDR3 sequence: CSVGQGAGQPQHF. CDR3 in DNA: TGCAGCGTTGGGCAGGGGGCGGGTCAGCCCCAGCATTTT. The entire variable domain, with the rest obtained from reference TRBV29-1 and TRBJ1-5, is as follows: SAVISQKPSRDICQRGTSLTIQCQVDSQVTMMFWYRQQPGQSLTLIATANQGSEATYESGFVIDKFPISRPNLTFSTLTVSNMSPEDSSIYLCSVGQGAGQPQHFGDGTRLSIL.

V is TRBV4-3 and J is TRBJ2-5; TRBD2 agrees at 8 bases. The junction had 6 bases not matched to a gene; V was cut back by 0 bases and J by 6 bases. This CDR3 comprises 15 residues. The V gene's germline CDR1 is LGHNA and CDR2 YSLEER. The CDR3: CASSQEAGGGKTQYF. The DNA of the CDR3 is TGCGCCAGCAGCCAAGAGGCGGGGGGAGGAAAGACCCAGTACTTC.

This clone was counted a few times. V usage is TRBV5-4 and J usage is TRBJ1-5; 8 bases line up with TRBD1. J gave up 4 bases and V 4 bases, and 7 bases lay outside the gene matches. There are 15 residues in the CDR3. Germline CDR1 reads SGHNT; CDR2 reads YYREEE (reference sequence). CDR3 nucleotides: TGTGCCAGCAGCCCCGGGACAGGAGCTAATCAGCCCCAGCATTTT. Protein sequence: CASSPGTGANQPQHF.

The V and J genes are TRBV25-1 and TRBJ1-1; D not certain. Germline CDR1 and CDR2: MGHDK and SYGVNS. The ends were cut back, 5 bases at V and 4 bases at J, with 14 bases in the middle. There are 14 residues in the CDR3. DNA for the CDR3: TGTGCCAGCAGTCCGAATCACCCGAGCACTGAAGCTTTCTTT. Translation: CASSPNHPSTEAFF.

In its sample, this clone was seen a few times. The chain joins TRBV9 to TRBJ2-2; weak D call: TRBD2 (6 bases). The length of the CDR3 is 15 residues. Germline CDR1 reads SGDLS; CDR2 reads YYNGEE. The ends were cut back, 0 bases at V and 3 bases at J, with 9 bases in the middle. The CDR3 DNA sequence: TGTGCCAGCAGCGTAGAGGGCGGGGACACCGGGGAGCTGTTTTTT. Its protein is CASSVEGGDTGELFF.

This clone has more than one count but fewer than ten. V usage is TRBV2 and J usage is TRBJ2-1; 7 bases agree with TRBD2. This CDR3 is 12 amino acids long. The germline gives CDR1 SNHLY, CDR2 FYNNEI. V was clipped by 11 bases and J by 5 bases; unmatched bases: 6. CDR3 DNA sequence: TGTGCCTGGGGGGGGTTACACAATGAGCAGTTCTTC. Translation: CAWGGLHNEQFF.

CDR3 sequence: CASERDRGSEAFF. CDR3 sequence (DNA): TGTGCCAGCGAAAGGGACAGGGGTTCTGAAGCTTTCTTT. The V gene is TRBV2, the J gene TRBJ1-1, with 10 bases aligning to TRBD1. Trimming at V came to 8 bases and at J to 6 bases, leaving 6 bases not matched to a gene. Germline assignment: CDR1 SNHLY and CDR2 FYNNEI. The CDR3 is 13 residues long.

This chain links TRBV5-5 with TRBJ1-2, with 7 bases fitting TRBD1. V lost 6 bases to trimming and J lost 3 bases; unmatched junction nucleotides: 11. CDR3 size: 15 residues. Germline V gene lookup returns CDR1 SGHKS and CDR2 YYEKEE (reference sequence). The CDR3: CASNNPGQAHYGYTF. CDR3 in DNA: TGTGCCAGCAACAACCCCGGACAGGCTCACTATGGCTACACCTTC.

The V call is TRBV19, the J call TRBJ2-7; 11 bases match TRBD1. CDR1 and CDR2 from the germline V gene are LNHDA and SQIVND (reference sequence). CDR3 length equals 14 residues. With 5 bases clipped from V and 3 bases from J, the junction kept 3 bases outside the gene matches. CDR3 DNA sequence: TGTGCCAGTAGTGGGGGACAGGGGGGCTACGAGCAGTACTTC. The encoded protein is CASSGGQGGYEQYF.

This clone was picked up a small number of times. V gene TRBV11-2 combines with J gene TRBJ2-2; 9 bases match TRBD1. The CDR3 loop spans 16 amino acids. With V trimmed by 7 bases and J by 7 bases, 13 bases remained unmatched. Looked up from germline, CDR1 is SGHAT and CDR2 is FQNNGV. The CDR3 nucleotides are TGTGCCAGCACCTCCCTACGGGACAGGGTTTTCGGGGAGCTGTTTTTT. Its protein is CASTSLRDRVFGELFF.

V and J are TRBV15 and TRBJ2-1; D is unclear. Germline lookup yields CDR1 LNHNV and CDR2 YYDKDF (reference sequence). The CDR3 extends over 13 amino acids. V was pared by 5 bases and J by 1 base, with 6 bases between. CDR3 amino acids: CATSLTSYNEQFF. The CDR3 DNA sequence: TGTGCCACCAGCTTAACATCCTACAATGAGCAGTTCTTC. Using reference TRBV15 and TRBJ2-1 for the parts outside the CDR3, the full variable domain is DAMVIQNPRYQVTQFGKPVTLSCSQTLNHNVMYWYQQKSSQAPKLLFHYYDKDFNNEADTPDNFQSRRPNTSFCFLDIRSPGLGDTAMYLCATSLTSYNEQFFGPGTRLTVL.

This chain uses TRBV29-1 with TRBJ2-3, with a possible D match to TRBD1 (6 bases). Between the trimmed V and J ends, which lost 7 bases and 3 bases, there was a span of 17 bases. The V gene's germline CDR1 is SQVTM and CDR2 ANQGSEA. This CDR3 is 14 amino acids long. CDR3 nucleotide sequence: TGCAGCGGGGGACGGGACAAAGAGACAGATACGCAGTATTTT. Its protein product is CSGGRDKETDTQYF.

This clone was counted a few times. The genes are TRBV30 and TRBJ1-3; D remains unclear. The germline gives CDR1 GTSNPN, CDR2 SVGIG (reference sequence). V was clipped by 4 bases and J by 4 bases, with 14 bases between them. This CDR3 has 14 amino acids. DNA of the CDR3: TGTGCCTGGATAGGCCGGGTGGAAGGAAACACCATATATTTT. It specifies CAWIGRVEGNTIYF. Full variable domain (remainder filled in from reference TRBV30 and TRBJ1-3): SQTIHQWPATLVQPVGSPLSLECTVEGTSNPNLYWYRQAAGRGLQLLFYSVGIGQISSEVPQNLSASRPQDRQFILSSKKLLLSDSGFYLCAWIGRVEGNTIYFGEGSWLTVV.

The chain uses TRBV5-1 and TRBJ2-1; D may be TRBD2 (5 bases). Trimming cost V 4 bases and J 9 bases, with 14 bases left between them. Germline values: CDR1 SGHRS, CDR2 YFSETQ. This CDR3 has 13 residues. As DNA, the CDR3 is TGCGCCAGCAGCCCGTCAGGACTCGGTGAGCAGTTCTTC. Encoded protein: CASSPSGLGEQFF.

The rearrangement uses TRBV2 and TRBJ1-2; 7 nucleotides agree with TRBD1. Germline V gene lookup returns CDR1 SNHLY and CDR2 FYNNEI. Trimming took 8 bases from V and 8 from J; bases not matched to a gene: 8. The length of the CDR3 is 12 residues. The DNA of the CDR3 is TGTGCCAGCTCGGACAGGTCAACCGGCTACACCTTC. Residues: CASSDRSTGYTF.

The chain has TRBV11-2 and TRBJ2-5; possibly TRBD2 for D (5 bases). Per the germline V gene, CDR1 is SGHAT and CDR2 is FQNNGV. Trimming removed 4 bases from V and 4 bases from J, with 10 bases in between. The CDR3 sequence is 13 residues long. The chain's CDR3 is CASSWTVGETQYF. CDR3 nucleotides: TGTGCCAGCAGCTGGACTGTGGGAGAGACCCAGTACTTC.

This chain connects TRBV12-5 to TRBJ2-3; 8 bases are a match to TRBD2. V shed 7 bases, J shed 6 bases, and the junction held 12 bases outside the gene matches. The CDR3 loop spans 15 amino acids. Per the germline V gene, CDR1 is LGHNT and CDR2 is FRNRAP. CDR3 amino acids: CASAGEASGWDTQYF. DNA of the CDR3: TGTGCTAGTGCAGGGGAGGCTAGCGGGTGGGATACGCAGTATTTT.

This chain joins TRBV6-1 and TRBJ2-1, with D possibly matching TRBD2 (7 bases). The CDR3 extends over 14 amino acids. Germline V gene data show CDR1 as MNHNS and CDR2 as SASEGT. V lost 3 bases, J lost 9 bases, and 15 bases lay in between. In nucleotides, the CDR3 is TGTGCCAGCAGTGATCAGCAGGGGAGGGGTGAGCAGTTCTTC. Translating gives CASSDQQGRGEQFF.